The next 13 T cell receptor beta chains were all read from a single sample in a study of CD8 T cells in Susac syndrome (dated by TCRdb to between 2018 and 2020). Libraries were constructed by the immunoSEQ multiplex PCR assay. RNA was extracted using the RNeasy kit, and about 0.45 to 1 ug of the RNA was reverse transcribed with random hexamers. TCRdb ran its own pipeline on the public reads, namely fastp trimming at Q25 and MiXCR clone calling, and kept in-frame beta chains. Each CDR3 protein gets just one entry, which takes the most common genes and DNA from the rows behind it. Here the sample has roughly 130,000 distinct CDR3 sequences; more than 90% occur a single time. Of the sample, roughly 0.11% falls within the top ten clones. Sequenced material: CD4+ T cells from PBMCs. These receptors all stem from a human donor in good health.

The chain has TRBV10-3 and TRBJ2-7; no clear D gene. CDR1 is ENHRY and CDR2 is SYGVKD in the germline V gene. The CDR3 consists of 13 residues. With 5 bases removed from V and 4 bases from J, the gap between germline ends came to 12 bases. The CDR3 nucleotides are TGTGCCATCAGTACAGAAGCCGCTTACGAGCAGTACTTC. It encodes CAISTEAAYEQYF.

The chain combines TRBV7-2 with TRBJ2-7; D uncertain. Trimming took off 0 bases at V and 5 bases at J, with 14 bases between the two ends. This CDR3 comprises 15 residues. Per germline, CDR1 SGHTA and CDR2 FQGNSA. The CDR3, as DNA: TGTGCCAGCAGCTTAGCCCCGCAGGCCGTAAACGAGCAGTACTTC. This encodes CASSLAPQAVNEQYF.

The chain couples TRBV28 to TRBJ2-7, with a tentative D call TRBD2 (5 bases). The germline CDR1 and CDR2 sequences are MDHEN and SYDVKM. This CDR3 contains 12 residues. V lost 6 bases, J lost 3 bases, and 9 bases lay in between. The CDR3 DNA sequence: TGTGCCAGCAGCGAGGGAGTCTACGAGCAGTACTTC. Protein product: CASSEGVYEQYF.

This clonotype is a singleton in its sample. The rearrangement joins TRBV29-1 to TRBJ2-5; D not certain. The CDR3 is made up of 11 amino acids. V was cut by 8 bases and J by 5 bases, with 12 bases left in between. The germline V gene has CDR1 SQVTM and CDR2 ANQGSEA. CDR3 region: CSPMGEETQYF. The CDR3 coding sequence is TGCAGCCCTATGGGTGAGGAGACCCAGTACTTC.

A note on this clonotype: The limits of the CDR3 on the DNA are not certain, so only TCRdb's listed CDR3 is given. The rearrangement uses TRBV11-2 and TRBJ2-5; the table's D call TRBD1 went unverified against the DNA. The germline V gene has CDR1 SGHAT and CDR2 FQNNGV. Inclusive of both ends, the CDR3 amounts to 17 amino acids. This chain's CDR3 is CASSFGEGQGARETQYF.

The gene calls are TRBV29-1 and TRBJ1-2; D perhaps matches TRBD1 (6 bases). Trimming removed 8 bases from V and 8 bases from J, with 18 bases in between. The CDR3 contains 12 residues. The germline CDR1 and CDR2 sequences are SQVTM and ANQGSEA. The CDR3 loop reads CSTLGGKKGYTF. The CDR3 nucleotides are TGCAGCACCCTAGGGGGGAAGAAAGGCTACACCTTC.

The chain couples TRBV2 to TRBJ2-7; 11 bases align to TRBD2. This CDR3 is 12 amino acids long. From germline, CDR1 is SNHLY and CDR2 FYNNEI. Trimming removed 6 bases from V and 6 bases from J; junction bases left unmatched: 1. Here the CDR3 reads CASRLAGGEQYF. The CDR3 DNA follows: TGTGCCAGCAGGCTAGCGGGAGGCGAGCAGTACTTC. The whole variable domain, remainder taken from reference TRBV2 and TRBJ2-7, is EPEVTQTPSHQVTQMGQEVILRCVPISNHLYFYWYRQILGQKVEFLVSFYNNEISEKSEIFDDQFSVERPDGSNFTLKIRSTKLEDSAMYFCASRLAGGEQYFGPGTRLTVT.

J is TRBJ1-4 and V is TRBV18; 7 positions match TRBD1. CDR1 is KGHSH and CDR2 is LQKENI in the germline V gene. The CDR3 is 13 residues long. V trimming: 10 bases; J trimming: 5 bases; junction bases outside the gene matches: 7. Here the CDR3 reads CATSGQRNEKLFF. CDR3 bases: TGTGCCACCTCGGGACAGAGAAATGAAAAACTGTTTTTT.

The V gene is TRBV7-2, the J gene TRBJ2-7; D possibly uses TRBD1 or TRBD2 (5 bases each). The CDR3 sequence is 13 residues long. CDR1 SGHTA and CDR2 FQGNSA come from the germline V gene. V lost 6 bases and J lost 9, with 18 bases in between. CDR3 sequence: CASRRGPSEGQYF. The CDR3 coding sequence is TGTGCCAGCAGACGGGGACCTTCTGAAGGGCAGTACTTC.

The chain joins TRBV12-3 or TRBV12-4 to TRBJ2-2, with D hard to call. This CDR3 contains 14 residues. V dropped 7 bases and J dropped 0 bases, with 9 bases sitting between them. The CDR3 bases are TGTGCCAGCATAACCGAGGCGAACACCGGGGAGCTGTTTTTT. Its translation: CASITEANTGELFF.

J is TRBJ1-1 and V is TRBV29-1; 8 nucleotides align to TRBD1. The CDR3 covers 10 residues. V was clipped by 4 bases and J by 8 bases; unmatched bases: 0. Germline V lookup: CDR1 SQVTM, CDR2 ANQGSEA. The DNA of the CDR3 is TGCAGCGTTGGACAGGGGGAAGCTTTCTTT. This sequence encodes CSVGQGEAFF.

The CDR3 bases are TGTGCCAGCAGTGCAATGGTGAACACTGAAGCTTTCTTT. Translating it yields CASSAMVNTEAFF. The J gene is TRBJ1-1, the V gene TRBV12-3 or TRBV12-4; no firm D call. The length of the CDR3 is 13 residues. V was shortened by 5 bases and J by 0 bases, with 7 bases between the two germline ends.

This sequence joins TRBV20-1 and TRBJ2-1; 11 bases are a match to TRBD2. V was clipped by 0 bases and J by 8 bases; unmatched bases: 12. The CDR3 sequence is 17 residues long. Germline-derived CDR1 and CDR2 are DFQATT and SNEGSKA (reference sequence). CDR3 residues: CSARDPPTSGIRDEQFF. CDR3 bases: TGCAGTGCTAGAGATCCCCCGACTAGCGGGATCAGAGATGAGCAGTTCTTC.